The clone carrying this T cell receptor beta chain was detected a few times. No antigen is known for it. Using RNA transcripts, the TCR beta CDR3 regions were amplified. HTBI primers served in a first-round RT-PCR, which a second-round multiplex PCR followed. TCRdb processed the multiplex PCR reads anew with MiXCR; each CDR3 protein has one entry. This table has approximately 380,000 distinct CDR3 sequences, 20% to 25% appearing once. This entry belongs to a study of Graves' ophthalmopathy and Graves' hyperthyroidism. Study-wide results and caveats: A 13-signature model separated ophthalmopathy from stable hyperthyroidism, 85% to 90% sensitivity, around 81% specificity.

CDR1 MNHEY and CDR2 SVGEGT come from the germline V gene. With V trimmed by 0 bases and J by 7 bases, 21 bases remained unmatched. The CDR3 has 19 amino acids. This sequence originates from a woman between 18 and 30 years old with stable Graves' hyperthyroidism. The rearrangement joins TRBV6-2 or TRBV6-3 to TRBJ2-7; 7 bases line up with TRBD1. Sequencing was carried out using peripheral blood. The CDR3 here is CASSYSGGQAHSRLREQYF. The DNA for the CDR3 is TGTGCCAGCAGTTACTCGGGCGGACAGGCCCATTCGCGGCTACGGGAGCAGTACTTC.